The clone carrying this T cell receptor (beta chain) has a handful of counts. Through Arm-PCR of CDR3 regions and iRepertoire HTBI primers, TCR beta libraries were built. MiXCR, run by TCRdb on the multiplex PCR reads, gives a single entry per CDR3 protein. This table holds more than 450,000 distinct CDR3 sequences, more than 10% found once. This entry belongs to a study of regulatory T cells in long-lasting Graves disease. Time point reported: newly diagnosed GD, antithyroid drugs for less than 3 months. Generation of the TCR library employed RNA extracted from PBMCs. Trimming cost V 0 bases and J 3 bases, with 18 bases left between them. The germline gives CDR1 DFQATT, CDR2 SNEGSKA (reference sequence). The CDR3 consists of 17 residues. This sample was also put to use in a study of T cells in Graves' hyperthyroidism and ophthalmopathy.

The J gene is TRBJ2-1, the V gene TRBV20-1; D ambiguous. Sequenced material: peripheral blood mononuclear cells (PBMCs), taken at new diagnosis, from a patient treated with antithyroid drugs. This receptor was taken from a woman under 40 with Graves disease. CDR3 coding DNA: TGCAGTGCTAGAGACCTAGAAAGCAGCTTACTCTACAATGAGCAGTTCTTC. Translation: CSARDLESSLLYNEQFF.